This T cell receptor beta chain was documented in a study of identifying expanded T cells in peripheral blood. There are 14 residues in the CDR3. Per the germline V gene, CDR1 is SGHNT and CDR2 is YYREEE (reference sequence). As to this clone: A read error may account for a junction end that differs from germline.

The table came from immunoSEQ multiplex PCR; TCRdb's copy has only in-frame clones and leaves some out. The sample lists about 100,000 clones, roughly 91% occurring once. V gene TRBV5-4 combines with J gene TRBJ1-3; 8 bases align to TRBD1. Specimen: blood. The receptor was isolated from a person aged 18 to 75 in good health. CDR3 region: CASSQGASGNTIYF. CDR3 nucleotides: TGCGCCAGCAGCCAGGGGGCCTCTGGAAACACCATATATTTT.